This T cell receptor (beta chain) appears in the sequencing data of a study of Ad26.COV2.S vaccination and SARS-CoV-2 variants. Study details: Once or twice, 56 days apart, Ad26.COV2.S was delivered intramuscularly. The study's findings and limits: Considerable breadth of spike-specific CD8+ and CD4+ T cell responses has reportedly been documented following vaccination.

Treatment given: around 19 received Ad26.COV2.S at low or high dose, single or two shots; 5 received placebo; per-sample allocation not given. The investigators took samples on day 63 after the first vaccine or placebo injection. Boston provided a donor who was an adult aged 18-55 years. The germline V gene has CDR1 ENHRY and CDR2 SYGVKD. Trimming left V 3 bases short and J 1 base short, with 9 bases between. This CDR3 is built from 14 residues. Of note for this clone: Its target is unknown.

TCRdb keeps only in-frame clones here, not all; method: immunoSEQ multiplex PCR. The sample contains hundreds of thousands of clones, 75% to 95% of which appear only once. The chain joins TRBV10-3 to TRBJ1-1, with D possibly matching TRBD1 (5 bases). This clonotype was obtained from a person aged 18-60 years who received the Ad26.COV2.S COVID-19 vaccine or a placebo. Specimen: peripheral blood, collected in a trial of Ad26.COV2.S vaccine versus placebo. The CDR3 reads CAISDPGRNTEAFF. The CDR3 DNA follows: TGTGCCATCAGTGACCCAGGGAGGAACACTGAAGCTTTCTTT.